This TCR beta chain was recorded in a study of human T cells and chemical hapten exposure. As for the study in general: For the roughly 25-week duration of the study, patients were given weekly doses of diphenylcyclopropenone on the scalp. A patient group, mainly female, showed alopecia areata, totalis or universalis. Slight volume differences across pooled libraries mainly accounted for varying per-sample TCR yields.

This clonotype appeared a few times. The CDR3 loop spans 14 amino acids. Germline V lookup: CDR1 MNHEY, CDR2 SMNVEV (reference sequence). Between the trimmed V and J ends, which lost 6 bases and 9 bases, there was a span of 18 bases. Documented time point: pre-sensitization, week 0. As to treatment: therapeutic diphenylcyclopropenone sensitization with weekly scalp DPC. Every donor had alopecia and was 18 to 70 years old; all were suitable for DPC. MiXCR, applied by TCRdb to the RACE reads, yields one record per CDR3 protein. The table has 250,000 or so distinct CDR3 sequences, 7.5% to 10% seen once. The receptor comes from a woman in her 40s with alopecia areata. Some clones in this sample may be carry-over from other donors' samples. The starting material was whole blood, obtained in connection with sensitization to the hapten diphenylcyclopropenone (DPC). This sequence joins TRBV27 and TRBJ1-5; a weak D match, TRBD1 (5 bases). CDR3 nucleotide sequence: TGTGCCAGCAGCCCCTTGGGGCTCGAGGGGCCCCAGCATTTT. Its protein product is CASSPLGLEGPQHF.